The clone carrying this T cell receptor beta chain was found a few times. The sample comes from a study of cytomegalovirus exposure and HLA in healthy donors. The PCR contained 60 Vbeta and 13 Jbeta primers. Using immunoSEQ multiplex PCR, the repertoire was profiled, and TCRdb retains in-frame clones only, with some absent. Here the sample spans 150,000 to 180,000 clones, roughly 70% being singletons. CDR1 and CDR2 from the germline V gene are SNHLY and FYNNEI. The CDR3 is made up of 15 amino acids. Trimming left V 1 base short and J 3 bases short, with 9 bases between. Sequenced sample: PBMCs. This chain joins TRBV2 and TRBJ2-2, with D uncertain. This TCR derives from a young man in good health and CMV-seronegative. Here the CDR3 reads CASSEVRAYTGELFF. As DNA, the CDR3 is TGTGCCAGCAGTGAAGTCCGCGCCTACACCGGGGAGCTGTTTTTT. Looking up the rest from reference TRBV2 and TRBJ2-2 gives the full variable domain: EPEVTQTPSHQVTQMGQEVILRCVPISNHLYFYWYRQILGQKVEFLVSFYNNEISEKSEIFDDQFSVERPDGSNFTLKIRSTKLEDSAMYFCASSEVRAYTGELFFGEGSRLTVL.